Below are 2 T cell receptor beta chains sequenced from a single sample in a study of spatial heterogeneity in lung cancer. As to time point: sample taken at primary tumor resection. TCRdb independently ran MiXCR on the 5' RACE reads; one entry per CDR3 protein. The data contain some 11,000 distinct CDR3 sequences, 4% to 6.5% of them seen just once; the ten biggest clones take up under 15%. No antigen is known for these receptors. Whole-study findings and limits: It was found that expanded intratumoral alpha and beta TCR counts tracked tumor mutation counts.

Sequenced here: lung tumor tissue, sampled at surgery. These receptors came from a male donor with early-stage non-small cell lung cancer.

This clonotype was counted ten times or more. Found in a library prepared for alpha chains, this beta chain is an off-target read, and its abundance has little meaning. The CDR3 nucleotides are TGTGCCAGCACCGTTATCAGCTCCTATAATTCACCCCTCCACTTT. Residues: CASTVISSYNSPLHF. V is TRBV13 and J is TRBJ1-6; D unclear. V was shortened by 7 bases and J by 0 bases, with 10 bases between the two germline ends. Germline assignment: CDR1 PRHDT and CDR2 FYEKMQ (reference sequence). The CDR3 runs to 15 residues.

This clonotype has at least ten counts. This beta chain is an unintended read in a library built for alpha chains; its size means little. This sequence joins TRBV12-5 and TRBJ2-1, with D unresolved. Deletions cut 0 bases from V and 7 bases from J, with 7 bases between. The CDR3 extends over 13 amino acids. Looked up from germline, CDR1 is LGHNT and CDR2 is FRNRAP. The DNA of the CDR3 is TGTGCTAGTGGTTTGGTCTATGGGAATGAGCAGTTCTTC. Translating gives CASGLVYGNEQFF.